This TCR beta chain was sequenced in a study of OX40 agonist ivuxolimab in advanced cancers. Turning to the overall study: Ivuxolimab was an agonistic, fully human IgG2 monoclonal antibody directed against OX40 (CD134), a costimulatory receptor. Of the approximately 54 dose-escalation patients, hepatocellular carcinoma was present in some 19, melanoma in roughly 15, renal cell carcinoma in 9 and head and neck cancer in 9. The dose-escalation cohort was 82.7% male with a mean age of about 65 years, ranging from roughly 20 to 80. The point of sequencing TCRbeta in the periphery was to test whether ivuxolimab changed TCR sequence diversity and drove clonal T-cell expansion. Intravenous ivuxolimab was administered to patients every 2 weeks at six dose levels: 0.01, 0.1, 0.3, 1.5, 3 and 10 mg/kg. The paper reports the monotherapy dose-escalation portion (N ≈ 50 patients) of the phase I ivuxolimab trial. Partial responses occurred in three dose-escalation patients: two with cutaneous melanoma and one with hepatocellular carcinoma. Prior anti-PD-1, anti-PD-L1 or anti-CTLA-4 therapy was permitted, and checkpoint inhibitors had been received by under 50% of dose-escalation patients.

Genomic DNA was extracted from sorted cells for sequencing of the TCRbeta CDR3 region. The immunoSEQ Assay was used for sequencing of TCRbeta CDR3 regions. What TCRdb holds here is the immuneACCESS table cut down to in-frame rearrangements. Part of the clones is not present; checked against another copy, under half of the missing clones reflect an unresolved V gene, and the others are unexplained. Recorded for this sample are about 64,000 clones; more than 80% of them occurred a single time. The ten largest clonotypes hold approximately 14% of the sample. The trial excluded patients who had a history of autoimmune disease or who were on systemic immunosuppression. Peripheral blood for TCR sequencing was collected from all dose cohorts at baseline, on cycle 4 day 1, and on cycle 7 day 1. The samples were taken from a phase I, first-in-human, multicenter, open-label dose-escalation trial of ivuxolimab. Adults with locally advanced or metastatic melanoma, renal cell, hepatocellular, or head and neck squamous cell carcinoma were enrolled in the trial. Before TCR sequencing, CD4+ and CD8+ T cells were separately sorted from peripheral blood.

CDR1 is given as SGHRS and CDR2 as YFSETQ, both from the germline V gene. Between the V and J ends, shortened by 1 base and 2 bases respectively, the junction contains 18 bases. The CDR3 starts with the cysteine, ends with the phenylalanine, and has 17 residues. Of all the DNA, just the CDR3 is kept, 51 bases in frame from base 1. Broader findings and caveats from the paper: After ivuxolimab, expanded clones were on average more numerous among CD8+ T cells than among CD4+ T cells. Low levels of normalized T-cell clonal expansion were also seen in some patients who did not respond. At doses of 0.1 to 3.0 mg/kg, clonal expansion of both CD4+ and CD8+ T cells in blood was seen between baseline and week 6. Antigen specificity was not determined for the clonally expanded peripheral T cells. In the 0.1-3.0 mg/kg groups, partial responders were among the patients with the lowest normalized peripheral clonal expansion, particularly in CD8+ T cells.

In its sample, this clone was seen once. The antigen this receptor binds is unknown. No base qualities exist here, and no much larger clone lies one base off it. This clonotype originated in an adult with an advanced solid tumor such as melanoma, head and neck, liver or kidney cancer. The material was CD4+ or CD8+ T cells sorted from blood, obtained in a trial of the OX40 agonist ivuxolimab. The receptor chain draws on TRBV5-1 and TRBJ1-1; 6 matching bases give a weak D call of TRBD1. The CDR3 reads as follows: CASSLRGGVDSNTEAFF. The nucleotide sequence is TGCGCCAGCAGCTTGCGGGGAGGAGTGGACAGCAACACTGAAGCTTTCTTT. With the rest looked up from the reference TRBV5-1 and TRBJ1-1 genes rather than sequenced, the full variable domain is KAGVTQTPRYLIKTRGQQVTLSCSPISGHRSVSWYQQTPGQGLQFLFEYFSETQRNKGNFPGRFSGRQFSNSRSEMNVSTLELGDSALYLCASSLRGGVDSNTEAFFGQGTRLTVV.